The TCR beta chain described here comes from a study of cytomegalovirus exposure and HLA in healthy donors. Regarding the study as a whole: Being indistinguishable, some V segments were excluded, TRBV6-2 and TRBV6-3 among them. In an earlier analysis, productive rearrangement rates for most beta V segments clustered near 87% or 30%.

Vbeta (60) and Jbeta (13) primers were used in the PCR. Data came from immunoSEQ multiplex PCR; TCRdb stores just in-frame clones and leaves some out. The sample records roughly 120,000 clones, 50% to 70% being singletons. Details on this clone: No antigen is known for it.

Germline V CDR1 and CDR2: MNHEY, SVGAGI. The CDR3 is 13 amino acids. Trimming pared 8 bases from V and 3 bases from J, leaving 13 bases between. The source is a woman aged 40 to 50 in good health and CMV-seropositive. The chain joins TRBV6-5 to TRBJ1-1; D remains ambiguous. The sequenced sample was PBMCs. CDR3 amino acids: CASANTVDTEAFF. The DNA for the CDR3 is TGTGCCAGCGCAAATACAGTGGACACTGAAGCTTTCTTT.